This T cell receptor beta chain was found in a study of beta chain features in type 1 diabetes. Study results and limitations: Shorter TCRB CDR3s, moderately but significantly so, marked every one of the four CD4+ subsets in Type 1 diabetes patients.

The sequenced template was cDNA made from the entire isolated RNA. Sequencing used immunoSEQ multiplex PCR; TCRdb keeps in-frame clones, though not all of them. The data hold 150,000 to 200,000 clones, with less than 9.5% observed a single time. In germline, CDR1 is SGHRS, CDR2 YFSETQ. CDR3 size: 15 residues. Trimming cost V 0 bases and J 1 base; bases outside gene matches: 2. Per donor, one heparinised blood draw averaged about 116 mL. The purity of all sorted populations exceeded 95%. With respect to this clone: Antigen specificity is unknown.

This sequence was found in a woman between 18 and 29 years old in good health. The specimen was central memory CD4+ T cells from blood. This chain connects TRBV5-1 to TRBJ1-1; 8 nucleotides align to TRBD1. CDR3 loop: CASSLDGTGNTEAFF. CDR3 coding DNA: TGCGCCAGCAGCTTGGATGGGACAGGGAACACTGAAGCTTTCTTT.